One sample yielded the 23 T cell receptor beta chains listed below, sequenced in a study of T cell responses to AZD1222 COVID-19 vaccine. Measured with immunoSEQ multiplex PCR; TCRdb has only the in-frame clones, and not every one. The repertoire holds about 150,000 clones, just over 90% seen once, with around 2.1% in the top ten. This sample comprised peripheral blood, obtained 28 days after the second AZD1222 dose. The receptors were sampled from an adult who received the AZD1222 COVID-19 vaccine.

The chain joins TRBV13 to TRBJ1-2; D gene ambiguous. CDR3 length: 13 amino acids. Trimming removed 0 bases at V and 8 bases at J, with 10 bases between. Germline loops: CDR1 PRHDT, CDR2 FYEKMQ (reference sequence). The CDR3: CASSLGPQGGYTF. The CDR3 DNA reads TGTGCCAGCAGCTTAGGACCGCAAGGAGGCTACACCTTC.

V is TRBV10-2 and J is TRBJ2-7, with 11 bases that match TRBD2. Germline CDR1 and CDR2: WSHSY and SAAADI. There are 13 residues in the CDR3. V was clipped by 6 bases and J by 3 bases; unmatched bases: 1. The CDR3, as DNA: TGCGCCAGCAGGGGACTAGCGGTCTACGAGCAGTACTTC. It translates to CASRGLAVYEQYF.

V and J are TRBV7-3 and TRBJ2-7, with TRBD2 identical over 8 bases. This CDR3 has 15 residues. With V trimmed by 5 bases and J by 2 bases, 8 bases remained unmatched. The germline CDR1 and CDR2 sequences are SGHTA and FQGTGA. The DNA for the CDR3 is TGTGCCAGCAGCCGTACAGCGGGGGACACCTACGAGCAGTACTTC. Protein product: CASSRTAGDTYEQYF.

The chain recombines TRBV12-3 or TRBV12-4 with TRBJ2-1; no definite D call. With 4 bases removed from V and 7 bases from J, the gap between germline ends came to 8 bases. This CDR3 spans 12 amino acids. DNA of the CDR3: TGTGCCAGCAGTTGGGTACAGAATGAGCAGTTCTTC. Translation: CASSWVQNEQFF.

This sequence joins TRBV2 and TRBJ1-1; D not resolved. V shed 1 base and J shed 0 bases, with 12 bases lying between them. The CDR3 spans 16 residues. Germline-derived CDR1 and CDR2 are SNHLY and FYNNEI. CDR3: CASSEVPDGVNTEAFF. The CDR3 DNA sequence: TGTGCCAGCAGTGAAGTACCGGACGGGGTGAACACTGAAGCTTTCTTT.

The J gene is TRBJ1-4, the V gene TRBV18, with D perhaps TRBD1 (5 bases). Germline values: CDR1 KGHSH, CDR2 LQKENI. This CDR3 is built from 15 residues. Trimming left V 3 bases short and J 4 bases short, with 12 bases between. CDR3 DNA: TGTGCCAGCTCACCGGGGCCAGGGCGTAATGAAAAACTGTTTTTT. The encoded protein is CASSPGPGRNEKLFF.

The chain joins TRBV19 to TRBJ1-5; 9 nucleotides align to TRBD1. This CDR3 region has 13 residues. V was clipped by 9 bases and J by 6 bases; unmatched bases: 6. Germline CDR1 is LNHDA and CDR2 is SQIVND (reference sequence). DNA of the CDR3: TGTGCCAGCCGGGACAGGGATGTTCAGCCCCAGCATTTT. Translated, it gives CASRDRDVQPQHF.

In DNA form, the CDR3 reads TGTGCCAGCAGTGCCTCATCCACCATATATTTT. It codes for CASSASSTIYF. This chain joins TRBV2 and TRBJ1-3, with D unclear. Germline V gives CDR1 SNHLY, CDR2 FYNNEI. The CDR3 loop spans 11 amino acids. Trimming stripped 4 bases from V and 9 bases from J, with 7 bases between.

The chain combines TRBV5-1 with TRBJ1-1; D is perhaps TRBD1 (6 bases). V was shortened by 4 bases and J by 2 bases, with 15 bases between the two germline ends. This CDR3 comprises 15 residues. CDR1 is SGHRS and CDR2 is YFSETQ in the germline V gene. CDR3 in amino acids: CASSRQDPINTEAFF. In DNA, the CDR3 is TGCGCCAGCAGCCGACAGGACCCAATAAACACTGAAGCTTTCTTT. The variable domain in full, with the rest retrieved from reference TRBV5-1 and TRBJ1-1, is KAGVTQTPRYLIKTRGQQVTLSCSPISGHRSVSWYQQTPGQGLQFLFEYFSETQRNKGNFPGRFSGRQFSNSRSEMNVSTLELGDSALYLCASSRQDPINTEAFFGQGTRLTVV.

The gene calls are TRBV6-5 and TRBJ1-2; D call uncertain. Per the germline V gene, CDR1 is MNHEY and CDR2 is SVGAGI. The CDR3 totals 13 residues. Trimming took off 4 bases at V and 0 bases at J, with 6 bases between the two ends. Here the CDR3 reads CASSWGSNYGYTF. CDR3 nucleotides: TGTGCCAGCAGTTGGGGTTCTAACTATGGCTACACCTTC.

V and J are TRBV7-2 and TRBJ2-1; D unclear. This CDR3 comprises 16 residues. Germline-derived CDR1 and CDR2 are SGHTA and FQGNSA. The V and J ends lost 1 base and 7 bases respectively, with 17 bases between them. This CDR3 reads CASSLDNRAALNEQFF. CDR3 in DNA: TGTGCCAGCAGCTTAGACAACCGGGCGGCCCTTAATGAGCAGTTCTTC. Variable domain in full (rest from reference TRBV7-2 and TRBJ2-1): GAGVSQSPSNKVTEKGKDVELRCDPISGHTALYWYRQSLGQGLEFLIYFQGNSAPDKSGLPSDRFSAERTGGSVSTLTIQRTQQEDSAVYLCASSLDNRAALNEQFFGPGTRLTVL.

This sequence joins TRBV29-1 and TRBJ2-3; maybe TRBD1 (5 bases). This CDR3 has 13 amino acids. V was clipped by 3 bases and J by 4 bases, with 11 bases between them. Per germline, CDR1 SQVTM and CDR2 ANQGSEA. The CDR3 sequence is CSVEGRYPDTQYF. For the CDR3, the DNA is TGCAGCGTTGAGGGGCGATATCCAGATACGCAGTATTTT.

The chain joins TRBV5-6 to TRBJ1-6, with TRBD1 as a possible D gene (6 bases). Germline loops: CDR1 SGHDT, CDR2 YYEEEE. Trimming took 1 base from V and 6 from J, leaving 11 bases between them. There are 15 residues in the CDR3. The CDR3 nucleotides are TGTGCCAGCAGCTTGAATGGGGGCCCTAATTCACCCCTCCACTTT. This translates into CASSLNGGPNSPLHF.

CDR3 in amino acids: CSPHRGNTIYF. The CDR3 DNA reads TGCAGCCCACATCGGGGAAACACCATATATTTT. J is TRBJ1-3 and V is TRBV20-1; D uncertain. The CDR3 has 11 residues. In germline, CDR1 is DFQATT, CDR2 SNEGSKA (reference sequence).

This rearrangement joins TRBV13 to TRBJ1-1; D gene ambiguous. This CDR3 spans 13 amino acids. V was shortened by 5 bases and J by 2 bases, with 9 bases between the two germline ends. Germline CDR1 PRHDT, CDR2 FYEKMQ (reference sequence). The CDR3 loop is CASSLTANTEAFF. The CDR3 nucleotides are TGTGCCAGCAGCCTCACAGCTAACACTGAAGCTTTCTTT.

The rearrangement uses TRBV3-1 (or the pseudogene TRBV3-2) and TRBJ1-1; possible D gene TRBD1, 5 bases. From germline, CDR1 is LGHDT and CDR2 YNNKEL (reference sequence). The CDR3 contains 14 residues. V was trimmed by 5 bases and J by 2 bases, leaving 12 bases between them. CDR3 loop: CASSIRDSNTEAFF. CDR3 coding DNA: TGTGCCAGCAGCATACGGGACTCAAACACTGAAGCTTTCTTT.

The genes are TRBV5-1 and TRBJ1-6; possible D gene TRBD1, 5 bases. The CDR3 consists of 17 residues. CDR1 is SGHRS, CDR2 YFSETQ, per germline. V was shortened by 0 bases and J by 7 bases, with 17 bases between the two germline ends. For the CDR3, the DNA is TGCGCCAGCAGCTTGGGGCCCTCCGGGGGGAGAAATTCACCCCTCCACTTT. This encodes CASSLGPSGGRNSPLHF.

This chain uses TRBV30 with TRBJ2-1; D not resolved. The CDR3 extends over 16 amino acids. The germline gives CDR1 GTSNPN, CDR2 SVGIG (reference sequence). V dropped 3 bases and J dropped 4 bases, with 19 bases sitting between them. The CDR3 loop is CAWSRRVSGSYNEQFF. CDR3 coding DNA: TGTGCCTGGAGCCGCCGAGTGTCAGGTAGTTACAATGAGCAGTTCTTC.

The V gene is TRBV27, the J gene TRBJ2-2, with 7 positions matching TRBD1. This CDR3 comprises 15 residues. CDR1 is MNHEY and CDR2 is SMNVEV in the germline V gene (reference sequence). The trim removed 10 bases at V and 1 base at J, leaving 9 bases unmatched. The CDR3 is CATKTGTENTGELFF. For the CDR3, the DNA is TGTGCCACCAAAACCGGGACAGAGAACACCGGGGAGCTGTTTTTT.

The chain joins TRBV5-1 to TRBJ2-3, with TRBD1 as a possible D gene (6 bases). Germline V gene data show CDR1 as SGHRS and CDR2 as YFSETQ. With 6 bases removed from V and 1 base from J, the gap between germline ends came to 15 bases. This CDR3 region has 15 residues. CDR3 amino acids: CASTLLGGGTDTQYF. CDR3 nucleotide sequence: TGCGCCAGCACCCTGTTAGGGGGAGGCACAGATACGCAGTATTTT.

The chain couples TRBV19 to TRBJ2-7; 11 bases align to TRBD2. CDR1 and CDR2 (germline): LNHDA, SQIVND (reference sequence). V shed 5 bases and J 4 bases; nucleotides not matched to a gene: 10. CDR3 size: 16 residues. The CDR3 here is CASSSVAGGPTYEQYF. The CDR3 DNA is TGTGCCAGTAGTTCGGTAGCGGGAGGGCCGACATACGAGCAGTACTTC.

The CDR3 sequence: CSATRGGEQFF. The CDR3 DNA reads as TGCAGTGCTACGAGGGGCGGTGAGCAGTTCTTC. The chain recombines TRBV20-1 with TRBJ2-1; D is tentatively TRBD1 or TRBD2 (5 bases each). CDR1 is DFQATT and CDR2 is SNEGSKA in the germline V gene (reference sequence). The CDR3 consists of 11 residues. Trimming left V 4 bases short and J 9 bases short, with 10 bases between.

V is TRBV6-5 and J is TRBJ1-2; D ambiguous. Trimming pared 6 bases from V and 11 bases from J, leaving 13 bases between. The CDR3 is 11 amino acids. Germline-derived CDR1 and CDR2 are MNHEY and SVGAGI. CDR3: CASSTDGGYTF. The CDR3 nucleotides read TGTGCCAGCAGCACGGACGGTGGGTACACCTTC.